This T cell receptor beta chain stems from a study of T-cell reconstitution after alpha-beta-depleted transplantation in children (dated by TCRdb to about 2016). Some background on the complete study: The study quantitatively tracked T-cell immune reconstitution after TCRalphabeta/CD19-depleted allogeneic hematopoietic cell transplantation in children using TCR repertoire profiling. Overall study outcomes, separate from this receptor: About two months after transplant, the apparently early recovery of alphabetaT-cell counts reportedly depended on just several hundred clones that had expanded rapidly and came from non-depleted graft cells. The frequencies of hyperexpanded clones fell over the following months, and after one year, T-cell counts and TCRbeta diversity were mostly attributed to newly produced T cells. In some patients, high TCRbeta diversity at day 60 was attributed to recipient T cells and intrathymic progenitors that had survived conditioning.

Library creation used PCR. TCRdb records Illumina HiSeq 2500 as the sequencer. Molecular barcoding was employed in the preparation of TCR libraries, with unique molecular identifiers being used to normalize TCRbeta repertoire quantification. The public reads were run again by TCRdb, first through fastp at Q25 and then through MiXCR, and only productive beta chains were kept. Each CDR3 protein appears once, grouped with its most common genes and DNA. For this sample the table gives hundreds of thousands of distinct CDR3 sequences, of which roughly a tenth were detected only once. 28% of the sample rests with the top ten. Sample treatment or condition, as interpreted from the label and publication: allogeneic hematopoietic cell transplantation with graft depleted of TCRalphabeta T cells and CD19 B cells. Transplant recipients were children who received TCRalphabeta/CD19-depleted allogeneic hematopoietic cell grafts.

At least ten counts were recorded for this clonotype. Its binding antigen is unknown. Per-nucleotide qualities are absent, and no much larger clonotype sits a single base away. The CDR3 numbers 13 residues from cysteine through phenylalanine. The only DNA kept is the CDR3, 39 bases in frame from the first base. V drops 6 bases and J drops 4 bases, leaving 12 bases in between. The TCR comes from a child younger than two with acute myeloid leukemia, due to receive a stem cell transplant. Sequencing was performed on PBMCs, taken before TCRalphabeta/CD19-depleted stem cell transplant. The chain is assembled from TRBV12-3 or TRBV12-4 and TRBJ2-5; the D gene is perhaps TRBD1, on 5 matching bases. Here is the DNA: TGTGCCAGCAGACCACAGGAACGAGAGACCCAGTACTTC. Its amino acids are CASRPQERETQYF.